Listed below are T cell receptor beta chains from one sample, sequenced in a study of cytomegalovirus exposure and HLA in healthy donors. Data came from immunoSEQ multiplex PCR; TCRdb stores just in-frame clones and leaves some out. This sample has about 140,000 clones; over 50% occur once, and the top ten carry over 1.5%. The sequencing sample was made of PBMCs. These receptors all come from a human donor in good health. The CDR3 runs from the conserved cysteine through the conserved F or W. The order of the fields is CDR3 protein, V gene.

CDR3aa: CASSEELASSYEQYF; v_gene: TRBV6-1
CDR3aa: CASRGDRGFLNEQFF; v_gene: TRBV6-1
CDR3aa: CASSFRNTEAFF; v_gene: TRBV5-4
CDR3aa: CASSADPGGARQFF; v_gene: TRBV9
CDR3aa: CASSSKPSSGSTDTQYF; v_gene: TRBV5-1
CDR3aa: CASNLGGTSTDTQYF; v_gene: TRBV7-9
CDR3aa: CASSLSGQHGRYEQYF; v_gene: TRBV28
CDR3aa: CASSVGTTHEAFF; v_gene: TRBV9
CDR3aa: CASSVATSGRGRETQYF; v_gene: TRBV9
CDR3aa: CASSPLDRGKGEAFF; v_gene: TRBV27
CDR3aa: CASSPSQGIANEKLFF; v_gene: TRBV28
CDR3aa: CASSSGLESYNEQFF; v_gene: TRBV27
CDR3aa: CASTETGGASEAFF; v_gene: TRBV7-3